This T cell receptor (beta chain) was observed in a study of shared clonotypes between healthy human individuals. Trimming stripped 6 bases from V and 2 bases from J, with 22 bases between. This CDR3 region has 17 residues. The germline V gene encodes CDR1 LGHNA and CDR2 YNFKEQ. At deep level, the assay was performed. Assay used: immunoSEQ multiplex PCR; TCRdb lists only in-frame clones, some missing. This table has about 380,000 clones, 90% to 98% appearing once. The sequencing input was memory CD8+ T cells sorted from blood. Noted subset: CD45RO+ cells pooled with CCR7-negative TemRA cells. The chain employs TRBV4-2 and TRBJ2-5; a possible D gene is TRBD2 (6 bases). The TCR was taken from a man aged 25 to 40 in good health. CDR3 bases: TGTGCCAGCAGTCCCTTAGGATTAGCGGATCATCAAGAGACCCAGTACTTC. Translation gives CASSPLGLADHQETQYF.